The clone carrying this T cell receptor (beta chain) was counted only a few times. Assay: immunoSEQ multiplex PCR; the TCRdb copy retains only in-frame clones and omits some. Altogether hundreds of thousands of clones are present, less than 90% being singletons, with the ten largest covering about 3.1%. J lost 4 bases, V lost 5 bases, and 5 bases had no gene match. The CDR3 totals 14 residues. From germline, CDR1 is SGHTA and CDR2 FQGNSA. This sample is part of a study of blood T cell repertoires in COVID-19. The overall study: Samples came from the United States, Italy and Spain, spanning acute and convalescent COVID-19. From T cells, B-cell-depleted T cells, or PBMCs came the material, which was cDNA or gDNA.

Enrolled through a virtual design, the participants were between roughly 18 and 90 years of age and came from around 25 US areas. This chain connects TRBV7-2 to TRBJ2-7; 10 bases fit TRBD2. Sequenced material: PBMCs or T cells enriched from blood (not recorded which). This TCR was recovered from a woman aged 45-59 years in a cohort exposed to, infected with or recovered from COVID-19 (not recorded which). The CDR3 sequence: CASSPQAGGYEQYF. In DNA form, the CDR3 reads TGTGCCAGCAGCCCCCAAGCGGGGGGGTACGAGCAGTACTTC.